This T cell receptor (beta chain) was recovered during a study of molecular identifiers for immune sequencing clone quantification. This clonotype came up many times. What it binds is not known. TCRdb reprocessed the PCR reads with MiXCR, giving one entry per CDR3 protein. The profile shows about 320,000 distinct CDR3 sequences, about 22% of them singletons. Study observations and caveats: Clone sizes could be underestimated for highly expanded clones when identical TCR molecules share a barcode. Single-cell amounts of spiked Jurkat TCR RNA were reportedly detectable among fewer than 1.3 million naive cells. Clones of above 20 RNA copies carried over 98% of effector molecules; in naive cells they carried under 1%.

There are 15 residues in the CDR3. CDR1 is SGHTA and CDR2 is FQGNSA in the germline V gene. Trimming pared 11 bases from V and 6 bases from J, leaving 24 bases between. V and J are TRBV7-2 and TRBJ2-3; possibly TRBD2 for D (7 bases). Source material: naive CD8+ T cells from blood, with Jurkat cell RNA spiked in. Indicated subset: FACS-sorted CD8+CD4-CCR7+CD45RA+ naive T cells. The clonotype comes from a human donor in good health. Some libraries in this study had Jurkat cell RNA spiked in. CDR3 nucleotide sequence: TGTGCCTCCTCCTCGGGGCGGGGGCCCTGGGATACGCAGTATTTT. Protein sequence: CASSSGRGPWDTQYF.